This TCR beta chain was profiled in a study of CD8+CD57+ T cells in acquired aplastic anemia. For CDR3 and TCR beta VDJ profiling, genomic DNA was the template used. In TCRdb, the reads were re-called with MiXCR into one record per CDR3 protein. The repertoire holds around 220,000 distinct CDR3 sequences, with about half as singletons. Patients chosen for sequencing had CD8+CD57+ cells that had expanded, as shown by flow cytometry. Untreated patients provided the blood samples, with no therapy given before sampling. The CDR3 totals 12 residues. With 10 bases clipped from V and 2 bases from J, the junction kept 3 bases outside the gene matches. Germline CDR1 and CDR2: SEHNR and FQNEAQ (reference sequence).

Sequencing used sorted CD4+, CD8+, or CD8+CD57+ T cells (not recorded which) from PBMCs. The origin of this receptor is a human donor with aplastic anemia. The chain employs TRBV7-9 and TRBJ2-5; 8 bases map to TRBD1. In DNA form, the CDR3 reads TGTGCCACCGGGACAGGACAAGAGACCCAGTACTTC. Its protein product is CATGTGQETQYF.